The 23 T cell receptor beta chains below come from one sample, sequenced in a study of cytomegalovirus exposure and HLA in healthy donors (dated by TCRdb to the late 2010s). Library generation was performed with the immunoSEQ multiplex PCR assay. For the multiplex PCR, a mixture combining 60 forward primers for TCR Vbeta segments and 13 reverse primers for TCR Jbeta segments was used. TCRdb re-hosts the immuneACCESS table, in-frame sequences only. Its copies lack some clones; in the studies checked, an unresolved V gene accounts for under half of them, and the cause for the rest is not known. The sample has around 100,000 clones on record, 65% to 85% of them singletons. The ten top clones hold 4% of the sample. Sample: PBMCs. The receptor set was obtained from a man between 45 and 60 years old in good health and CMV-seropositive.

This clone came up once. The chain has TRBV5-3 and TRBJ2-1, with D possibly TRBD2 on 7 matching bases. Being an ORF, TRBV5-3 has a function that is uncertain. This CDR3 is built from 20 residues. V was pared by 3 bases and J by 0 bases, with 25 bases between. The chain's CDR3 is CARSSRGASGGGGSYNEQFF. In DNA, the CDR3 is TGTGCCAGAAGCTCACGGGGGGCTAGCGGAGGGGGAGGCTCCTACAATGAGCAGTTCTTC.

V gene TRBV6-5 combines with J gene TRBJ2-7; tentative D call: TRBD2 (7 bases). Germline loops: CDR1 MNHEY, CDR2 SVGAGI. Trimming took off 5 bases at V and 5 bases at J, with 16 bases between the two ends. The CDR3 is 14 amino acids. The CDR3 bases are TGTGCCAGCAGTGAGTCCAGAGGGGGGGACGAGCAGTACTTC. Translating gives CASSESRGGDEQYF.

The V and J genes are TRBV6-1 and TRBJ2-1; 9 bases align to TRBD1. The CDR3 is 15 amino acids. The V and J ends lost 7 bases and 2 bases, in that order; junction bases with no gene match: 6. From germline, CDR1 is MNHNS and CDR2 SASEGT. The DNA for the CDR3 is TGTGCCAGCACCGCTGGACAGGGGCCCTACAATGAGCAGTTCTTC. This encodes CASTAGQGPYNEQFF.

The rearrangement uses TRBV10-1 and TRBJ2-3; 8 bases are a match to TRBD2. Germline CDR1 reads WNHNN; CDR2 reads SYGVQD (reference sequence). The CDR3 extends over 18 amino acids. Unmatched junction bases numbered 15, after V lost 3 bases and J lost 4 bases. CDR3 region: CASSDPSGRPTDPDTQYF. CDR3 nucleotide sequence: TGCGCCAGCAGTGATCCTAGCGGGCGCCCGACGGATCCAGATACGCAGTATTTT.

The J gene is TRBJ2-5, the V gene TRBV5-4; D may be TRBD2 (6 bases). The CDR3 covers 14 residues. The germline gives CDR1 SGHNT, CDR2 YYREEE (reference sequence). The V end lost 3 bases, the J end lost 2 bases, and 11 bases lay between the germline ends. Here the CDR3 DNA reads TGTGCCAGCAGCTCCGGGACTCAACAAGAGACCCAGTACTTC. This encodes CASSSGTQQETQYF.

The chain recombines TRBV11-3 with TRBJ2-3, with TRBD1 matching 9 bases. The CDR3 is 15 residues long. The V and J ends lost 8 bases and 6 bases, in that order; junction bases with no gene match: 12. Germline V gives CDR1 SGHNT, CDR2 YENEEA. CDR3 coding DNA: TGTGCCAGCGGTATAACAGGGGGCCCCGGGGATACGCAGTATTTT. Amino acids: CASGITGGPGDTQYF.

J is TRBJ2-2 and V is TRBV2, with D perhaps TRBD2 (6 bases). Germline V gene lookup returns CDR1 SNHLY and CDR2 FYNNEI. The CDR3 covers 14 residues. V shed 5 bases and J shed 2 bases, with 9 bases lying between them. This CDR3 is CASSMGGNTGELFF. The CDR3 DNA is TGTGCCAGCAGTATGGGGGGAAACACCGGGGAGCTGTTTTTT.

V gene TRBV7-2 combines with J gene TRBJ2-1; TRBD2 matches at 12 bases. Germline CDR1 SGHTA, CDR2 FQGNSA. The ends lost 5 bases at V and 7 bases at J; junction bases unmatched: 6. This CDR3 region has 15 residues. The CDR3 DNA sequence: TGTGCCAGCAGCGACGGACTAGCGGGATTGAATGAGCAGTTCTTC. Protein: CASSDGLAGLNEQFF.

This CDR3 is CASRDRDLGYNEQFF. The CDR3 bases are TGTGCCAGCAGGGACAGGGATTTGGGGTACAATGAGCAGTTCTTC. The chain is built from TRBV6-5 and TRBJ2-1; 8 nucleotides align to TRBD1. The length of the CDR3 is 15 residues. CDR1 and CDR2 from the germline V gene are MNHEY and SVGAGI. Trimming at V came to 6 bases and at J to 4 bases, leaving 8 bases not matched to a gene.

The gene calls are TRBV9 and TRBJ2-5; 10 bases align to TRBD1. Germline loops: CDR1 SGDLS, CDR2 YYNGEE. This CDR3 contains 16 residues. Unmatched junction bases numbered 11, after V lost 4 bases and J lost 5 bases. The CDR3 DNA follows: TGTGCCAGCAGCCCCACGGGACAGGGGAGTAGGGAGACCCAGTACTTC. Protein: CASSPTGQGSRETQYF.

The chain carries TRBV6-5 and TRBJ2-7, with 9 bases matching TRBD2. Unmatched junction bases numbered 10, after V lost 11 bases and J lost 5 bases. This CDR3 has 13 residues. Looked up from germline, CDR1 is MNHEY and CDR2 is SVGAGI. CDR3 nucleotide sequence: TGTGCCGCGAGTGGCGGGAGGGTCCACGAGCAGTACTTC. It specifies CAASGGRVHEQYF.

V and J are TRBV9 and TRBJ2-3; 7 nucleotides match TRBD1. CDR3 length equals 14 residues. The V and J ends lost 1 base and 6 bases, in that order; junction bases with no gene match: 5. CDR1 and CDR2 from the germline V gene are SGDLS and YYNGEE. The CDR3: CASSVSGGQDTQYF. The CDR3 coding sequence is TGTGCCAGCAGCGTATCAGGGGGTCAGGATACGCAGTATTTT.

The rearrangement links TRBV6-6 to TRBJ1-6; D uncertain. Germline V gene lookup returns CDR1 MNHNY and CDR2 SVGAGI (reference sequence). Between the trimmed V and J ends, which lost 7 bases and 16 bases, there was a span of 17 bases. This CDR3 region has 12 residues. This chain's CDR3 is CASKNTPPWLHF. The DNA for the CDR3 is TGTGCCAGCAAAAACACCCCTCCCTGGCTCCACTTT.

This rearrangement joins TRBV27 to TRBJ2-7; 8 positions match TRBD1. There are 14 residues in the CDR3. The V segment lost 5 bases and the J segment 5 bases; nucleotides outside the gene matches: 8. From germline, CDR1 is MNHEY and CDR2 SMNVEV (reference sequence). The CDR3 reads CASSLIAGGNEQYF. The CDR3 DNA reads TGTGCCAGCAGTCTAATTGCAGGGGGCAACGAGCAGTACTTC.

This clone was seen a single time. The genes are TRBV29-1 and TRBJ1-4; D gene ambiguous. From germline, CDR1 is SQVTM and CDR2 ANQGSEA. CDR3 length equals 13 residues. V gave up 7 bases and J gave up 11 bases, with 20 bases separating them. The CDR3 bases are TGCAGCGCTTCCCGGAGCCCGAAGAATAAACTGTTTTTT. Its translation: CSASRSPKNKLFF.

The chain links TRBV11-2 to TRBJ1-1, with 7 positions matching TRBD1. J gave up 0 bases and V 1 base, and 2 bases lay outside the gene matches. The CDR3 extends over 15 amino acids. Looked up from germline, CDR1 is SGHAT and CDR2 is FQNNGV. The CDR3 reads CASSLVGQVNTEAFF. In nucleotides, the CDR3 is TGTGCCAGCAGCTTAGTCGGACAGGTGAACACTGAAGCTTTCTTT.

The rearrangement joins TRBV6-1 to TRBJ2-5; TRBD1 agrees at 7 bases. This CDR3 comprises 14 residues. Trimming took 10 bases from V and 0 from J; bases not matched to a gene: 8. Germline CDR1 MNHNS, CDR2 SASEGT. The CDR3 loop is CAIQGQSNQETQYF. The CDR3 bases are TGTGCCATCCAGGGACAGTCAAACCAAGAGACCCAGTACTTC.

This clone was observed once. The chain is built from TRBV18 and TRBJ2-5, with 15 nucleotides matching TRBD2. The end of the DNA aligns better with TRBJ2-7, so the J call may be wrong. The germline gives CDR1 KGHSH, CDR2 LQKENI. CDR3 length: 20 amino acids. The CDR3 bases are TGTGCCAGCTCACCAGGCCCTAGGACTAGCGGGAGGGCCCGAGCAGGCGAGCAGTACTTC. Translating gives CASSPGPRTSGRARAGEQYF.

This clone occurred once. This chain joins TRBV19 and TRBJ1-5, with TRBD1 identical over 9 bases. Germline CDR1 LNHDA, CDR2 SQIVND (reference sequence). V lost 11 bases and J lost 2; bases outside the gene matches: 13. The CDR3 contains 16 residues. CDR3 region: CASLPGQGFGNQPQHF. The DNA of the CDR3 is TGTGCCTCCCTTCCTGGACAGGGGTTCGGCAATCAGCCCCAGCATTTT.

The CDR3 DNA is TGTGCCAGCAGCGTGTGGTGCAGACAGTTCTTC. Translation gives CASSVWCRQFF. The V and J genes are TRBV9 and TRBJ2-1, with unresolved D. Germline values: CDR1 SGDLS, CDR2 YYNGEE. Between the trimmed V and J ends, which lost 2 bases and 13 bases, there was a span of 10 bases. The CDR3 is 11 amino acids.

The rearrangement uses TRBV7-2 and TRBJ2-5, with 9 bases lining up with TRBD1. With the DNA end fitting TRBJ2-7 better, the J assignment may be wrong. There are 15 residues in the CDR3. Germline loops: CDR1 SGHTA, CDR2 FQGNSA. CDR3 sequence (DNA): TGTGCCAGCAGCTTAGCGCCGGGACAGGGCTACGAGCAGTACTTC. It encodes CASSLAPGQGYEQYF.

The chain carries TRBV2 and TRBJ2-5; tentatively, D is TRBD2 (6 bases). CDR3 length: 13 residues. Between the trimmed V and J ends, which lost 7 bases and 1 base, there was a span of 10 bases. Per germline, CDR1 SNHLY and CDR2 FYNNEI. The CDR3, as DNA: TGTGCCAGCAAGAGGGAGGCCCAAGAGACCCAGTACTTC. Protein product: CASKREAQETQYF. The entire variable domain, with the rest obtained from reference TRBV2 and TRBJ2-5, is as follows: EPEVTQTPSHQVTQMGQEVILRCVPISNHLYFYWYRQILGQKVEFLVSFYNNEISEKSEIFDDQFSVERPDGSNFTLKIRSTKLEDSAMYFCASKREAQETQYFGPGTRLLVL.

This sequence joins TRBV28 and TRBJ2-5; D gene unclear. The CDR3 is 13 amino acids. With 8 bases removed from V and 2 bases from J, the gap between germline ends came to 12 bases. The germline V gene has CDR1 MDHEN and CDR2 SYDVKM. Here the CDR3 reads CASATGGQETQYF. CDR3 DNA: TGTGCCAGCGCTACGGGTGGGCAAGAGACCCAGTACTTC.